Below are 12 T cell receptor beta chains sequenced from a single sample in a study of OX40 agonist ivuxolimab in advanced cancers. Measured with immunoSEQ multiplex PCR; TCRdb has only the in-frame clones, and not every one. Of 14,000 to 15,000 clones listed, roughly 89% are singletons. Sequenced material: CD4+ or CD8+ T cells sorted from blood, taken in a trial of the OX40 agonist ivuxolimab. These receptor sequences come from an adult with an advanced solid tumor such as melanoma, head and neck, liver or kidney cancer.

The V call is TRBV7-9, the J call TRBJ2-7; TRBD2 agrees at 7 bases. The V segment lost 5 bases and the J segment 6 bases; nucleotides outside the gene matches: 13. Germline V gene sequence: CDR1 SEHNR, CDR2 FQNEAQ (reference sequence). The CDR3 spans 15 residues. Here the CDR3 reads CASSTQGRGHAEQYF. The CDR3, as DNA: TGTGCCAGCAGCACCCAAGGGAGGGGCCACGCCGAGCAGTACTTC.

The V and J genes are TRBV5-8 and TRBJ2-1; no reliable D call. This CDR3 region has 13 residues. V gave up 2 bases and J gave up 4 bases, with 7 bases separating them. Looked up from germline, CDR1 is SGHTS and CDR2 is YDEGEE. Here the CDR3 reads CASSFPTYNEQFF. DNA of the CDR3: TGTGCCAGCAGCTTCCCAACGTACAATGAGCAGTTCTTC.

The CDR3 DNA is TGTGCCAGCACTGACAGGGGGGTTCCCGGGGAGCTGTTTTTT. It yields the protein CASTDRGVPGELFF. The chain carries TRBV28 and TRBJ2-2; TRBD1 matches 9 bases. In germline, CDR1 is MDHEN, CDR2 SYDVKM. The CDR3 covers 14 residues. After removal of 7 bases from V and 6 bases from J, the junction contained 6 bases not matched to a gene.

The chain has TRBV9 and TRBJ2-1; the match to TRBD2 covers 11 bases. There are 17 residues in the CDR3. Unmatched junction bases numbered 7, after V lost 0 bases and J lost 5 bases. The germline V gene encodes CDR1 SGDLS and CDR2 YYNGEE. The CDR3 nucleotides read TGTGCCAGCAGCGTAGGAGGGACTAGCGGAGCAGACAATGAGCAGTTCTTC. Amino acid sequence: CASSVGGTSGADNEQFF. Full variable domain (rest looked up from reference TRBV9 and TRBJ2-1): DSGVTQTPKHLITATGQRVTLRCSPRSGDLSVYWYQQSLDQGLQFLIQYYNGEERAKGNILERFSAQQFPDLHSELNLSSLELGDSALYFCASSVGGTSGADNEQFFGPGTRLTVL.

The chain has TRBV19 and TRBJ2-1; D uncertain. CDR1 is LNHDA and CDR2 is SQIVND in the germline V gene (reference sequence). V was cut by 0 bases and J by 6 bases, with 18 bases left in between. CDR3 length: 17 amino acids. CDR3 nucleotides: TGTGCCAGTAGTATAGATCATCTGGGAATGCTCGGCAATGAGCAGTTCTTC. It translates to CASSIDHLGMLGNEQFF.

The CDR3 spells CASSARDGYEQYF. The CDR3 DNA sequence: TGCGCCAGCAGCGCCCGGGACGGATACGAGCAGTACTTC. The chain has TRBV4-1 and TRBJ2-7, with D perhaps being TRBD1 or TRBD2 (5 bases each). This CDR3 comprises 13 residues. V lost 5 bases and J lost 4, with 12 bases in between. Germline lookup yields CDR1 MGHRA and CDR2 YSYEKL.

V and J are TRBV27 and TRBJ2-5; 14 positions agree with TRBD2. Germline CDR1 and CDR2: MNHEY and SMNVEV (reference sequence). V lost 5 bases and J lost 5; bases outside the gene matches: 7. This CDR3 comprises 16 residues. CDR3 sequence (DNA): TGTGCCAGCAGTCGAGGGACTAGCGGGAGCGTGGAGACCCAGTACTTC. The encoded protein is CASSRGTSGSVETQYF.

CDR3 nucleotide sequence: TGTGCCATCAGGCCGGGACTAGCGGAGGGGGCCCAACAAGAGACCCAGTACTTC. This translates into CAIRPGLAEGAQQETQYF. The genes are TRBV10-3 and TRBJ2-5, with 11 positions matching TRBD2. Germline CDR1 is ENHRY and CDR2 is SYGVKD. The trim removed 6 bases at V and 2 bases at J, leaving 14 bases unmatched. The length of the CDR3 is 18 residues.

This clone was picked up a small number of times. The chain combines TRBV10-1 with TRBJ2-7; 8 nucleotides line up with TRBD1. The CDR3 consists of 16 residues. V shed 6 bases, J shed 3 bases, and the junction held 13 bases outside the gene matches. Germline V lookup: CDR1 WNHNN, CDR2 SYGVQD (reference sequence). The CDR3, as DNA: TGCGCCAGCAGCCCCCAACTTGTGGACAGGGTCTACGAGCAGTACTTC. This sequence encodes CASSPQLVDRVYEQYF.

The V gene is TRBV9, the J gene TRBJ2-7, with 14 bases that match TRBD2. The CDR3 totals 15 residues. Per the germline V gene, CDR1 is SGDLS and CDR2 is YYNGEE. V dropped 1 base and J dropped 5; count of bases not matched to a gene: 2. The CDR3 loop is CASSVPGLAGDEQYF. In DNA form, the CDR3 reads TGTGCCAGCAGCGTACCGGGACTAGCGGGAGACGAGCAGTACTTC.

This clone came up once. The CDR3 is CASSIVRDIPSFGANVLTF. Written as DNA, the CDR3 is TGTGCCAGTAGTATTGTTCGGGACATCCCTAGCTTTGGGGCCAACGTCCTGACTTTC. The V and J genes are TRBV19 and TRBJ2-6; tentatively, D is TRBD1 (6 bases). The CDR3 is 19 amino acids. V gave up 3 bases and J gave up 3 bases, with 21 bases separating them. The V gene's germline CDR1 is LNHDA and CDR2 SQIVND (reference sequence).

The rearrangement joins TRBV7-9 to TRBJ1-2; D is ambiguous. There are 13 residues in the CDR3. The V and J ends lost 3 bases and 8 bases respectively, with 13 bases between them. Germline assignment: CDR1 SEHNR and CDR2 FQNEAQ (reference sequence). The CDR3 sequence: CASSLGDPGGYTF. Here the CDR3 DNA reads TGTGCCAGCAGCTTGGGTGATCCAGGCGGCTACACCTTC.